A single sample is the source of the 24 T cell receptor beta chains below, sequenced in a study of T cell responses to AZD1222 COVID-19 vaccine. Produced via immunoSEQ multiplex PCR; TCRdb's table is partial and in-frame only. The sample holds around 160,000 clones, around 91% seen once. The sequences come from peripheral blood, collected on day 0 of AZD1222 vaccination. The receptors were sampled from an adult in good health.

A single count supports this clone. The CDR3 reads CASSLRLAGGSYEQYF. The CDR3 nucleotides are TGTGCCAGCAGCTTAAGGCTAGCGGGAGGGTCCTACGAGCAGTACTTC. V is TRBV13 and J is TRBJ2-7, with 12 bases lining up with TRBD2. The junction had 3 bases not matched to a gene; V was cut back by 2 bases and J by 1 base. This CDR3 is built from 16 residues. The germline V gene has CDR1 PRHDT and CDR2 FYEKMQ (reference sequence).

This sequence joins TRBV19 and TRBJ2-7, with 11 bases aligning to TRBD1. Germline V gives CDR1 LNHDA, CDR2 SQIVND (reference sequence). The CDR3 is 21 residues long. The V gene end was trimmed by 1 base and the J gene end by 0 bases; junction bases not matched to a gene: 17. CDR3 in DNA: TGTGCCAGTAGTATAGTCCCCAAGGGACAGGGGGTACCTTACCTCTCCTACGAGCAGTACTTC. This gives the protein CASSIVPKGQGVPYLSYEQYF.

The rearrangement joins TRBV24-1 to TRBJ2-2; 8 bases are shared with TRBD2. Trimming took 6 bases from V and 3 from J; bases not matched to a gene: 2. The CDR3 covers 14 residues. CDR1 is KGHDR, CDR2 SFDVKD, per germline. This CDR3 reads CATSPAGDTGELFF. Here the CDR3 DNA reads TGTGCCACCAGTCCAGCGGGGGACACCGGGGAGCTGTTTTTT.

CDR3 DNA: TGTGCCAGCAGCCCCGGGACAGATCATCAGCCCCAGCATTTT. This encodes CASSPGTDHQPQHF. This chain joins TRBV28 and TRBJ1-5, with 7 bases identical to TRBD1. With V trimmed by 6 bases and J by 5 bases, 7 bases remained unmatched. The CDR3 has 14 amino acids. Germline V gene lookup returns CDR1 MDHEN and CDR2 SYDVKM.

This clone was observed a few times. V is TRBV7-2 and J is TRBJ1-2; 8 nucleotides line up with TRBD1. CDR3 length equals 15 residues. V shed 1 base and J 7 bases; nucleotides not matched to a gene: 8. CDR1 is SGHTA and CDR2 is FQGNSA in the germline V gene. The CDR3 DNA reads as TGTGCCAGCAGCTTAGGCCCCGACAGGGGCTCTGGCTACACCTTC. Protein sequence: CASSLGPDRGSGYTF.

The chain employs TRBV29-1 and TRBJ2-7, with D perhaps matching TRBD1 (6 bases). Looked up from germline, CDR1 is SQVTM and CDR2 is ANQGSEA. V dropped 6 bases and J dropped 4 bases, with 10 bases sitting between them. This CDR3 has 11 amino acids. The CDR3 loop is CSVTQGYEQYF. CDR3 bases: TGCAGCGTAACACAGGGTTACGAGCAGTACTTC.

CDR3 loop: CASSPLNGGELYEQYF. CDR3 DNA: TGTGCCAGCTCACCCCTGAATGGGGGAGAACTCTACGAGCAGTACTTC. The rearrangement joins TRBV18 to TRBJ2-7; D assignment may be TRBD1 or TRBD2 (5 bases each). CDR1 and CDR2 (germline): KGHSH, LQKENI. V lost 3 bases to trimming and J lost 3 bases, with 18 bases between them. The CDR3 covers 16 residues.

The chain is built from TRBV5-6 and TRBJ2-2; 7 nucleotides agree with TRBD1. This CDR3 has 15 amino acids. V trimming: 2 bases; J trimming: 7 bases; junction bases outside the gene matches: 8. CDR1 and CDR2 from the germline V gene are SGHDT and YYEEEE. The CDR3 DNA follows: TGTGCCAGCAGCTTTTTTTTCCGGGACAGCGGGGAGCTGTTTTTT. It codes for CASSFFFRDSGELFF. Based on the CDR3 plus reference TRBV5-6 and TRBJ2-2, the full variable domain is DAGVTQSPTHLIKTRGQQVTLRCSPKSGHDTVSWYQQALGQGPQFIFQYYEEEERQRGNFPDRFSGHQFPNYSSELNVNALLLGDSALYLCASSFFFRDSGELFFGEGSRLTVL.

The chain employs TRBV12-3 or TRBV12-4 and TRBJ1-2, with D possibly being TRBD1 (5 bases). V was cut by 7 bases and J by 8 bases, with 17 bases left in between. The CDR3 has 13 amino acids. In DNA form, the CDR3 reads TGTGCCAGCACGAGATCAGGGTCTTGGGGCTACACCTTC. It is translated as CASTRSGSWGYTF.

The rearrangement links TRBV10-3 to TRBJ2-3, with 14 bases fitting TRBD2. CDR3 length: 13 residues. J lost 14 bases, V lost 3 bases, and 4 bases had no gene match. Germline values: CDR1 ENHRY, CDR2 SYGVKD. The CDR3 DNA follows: TGTGCCATCAGTGACGGACTAGCGGGGGGAGGGTATTTT. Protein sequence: CAISDGLAGGGYF.

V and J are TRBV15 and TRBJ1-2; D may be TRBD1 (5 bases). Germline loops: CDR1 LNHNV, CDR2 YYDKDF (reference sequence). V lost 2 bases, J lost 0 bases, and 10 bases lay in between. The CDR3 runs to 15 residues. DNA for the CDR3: TGTGCCACCAGCAGACAGTTGACAGCTAACTATGGCTACACCTTC. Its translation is CATSRQLTANYGYTF.

The CDR3 protein is CASSLHGTRAYGYTF. CDR3 DNA: TGTGCCAGCAGCTTGCACGGGACAAGGGCGTATGGCTACACCTTC. The rearrangement links TRBV7-8 to TRBJ1-2, with a weak D call TRBD1 (6 bases). CDR3 length equals 15 residues. The V and J ends lost 3 bases and 5 bases respectively, with 16 bases between them. Germline lookup yields CDR1 SGHVS and CDR2 FQNEAQ. The full variable domain, its missing parts supplied by reference TRBV7-8 and TRBJ1-2, is GAGVSQSPRYKVAKRGQDVALRCDPISGHVSLFWYQQALGQGPEFLTYFQNEAQLDKSGLPSDRFFAERPEGSVSTLKIQRTQQEDSAVYLCASSLHGTRAYGYTFGSGTRLTVV.

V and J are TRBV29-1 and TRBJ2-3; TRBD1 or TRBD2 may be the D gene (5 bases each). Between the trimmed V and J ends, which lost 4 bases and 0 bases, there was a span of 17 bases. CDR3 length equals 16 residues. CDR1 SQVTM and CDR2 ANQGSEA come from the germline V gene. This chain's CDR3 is CSVVSPGTPSTDTQYF. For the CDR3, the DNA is TGCAGCGTTGTTTCTCCCGGGACGCCAAGCACAGATACGCAGTATTTT.

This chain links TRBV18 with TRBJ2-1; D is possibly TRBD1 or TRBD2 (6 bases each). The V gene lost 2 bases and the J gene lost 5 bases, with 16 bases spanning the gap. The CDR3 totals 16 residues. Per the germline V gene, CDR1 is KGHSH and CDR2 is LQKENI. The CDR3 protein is CASSPSSGGLNNEQFF. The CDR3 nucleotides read TGTGCCAGCTCACCATCTTCCGGGGGCCTGAACAATGAGCAGTTCTTC.

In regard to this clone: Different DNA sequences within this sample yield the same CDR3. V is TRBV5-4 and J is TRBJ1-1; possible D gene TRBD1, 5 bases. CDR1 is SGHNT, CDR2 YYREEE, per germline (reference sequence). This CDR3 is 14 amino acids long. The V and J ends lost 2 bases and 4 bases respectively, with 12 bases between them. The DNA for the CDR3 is TGTGCCAGCAGCTTCGGGGGTGGAGGCACTGAAGCTTTCTTT. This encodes CASSFGGGGTEAFF.

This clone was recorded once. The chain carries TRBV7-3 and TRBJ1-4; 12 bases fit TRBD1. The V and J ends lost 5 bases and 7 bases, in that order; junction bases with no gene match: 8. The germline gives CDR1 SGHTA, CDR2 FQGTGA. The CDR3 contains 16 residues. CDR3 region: CASSTGTGGGLEKLFF. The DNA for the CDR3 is TGTGCCAGCAGCACCGGGACAGGGGGCGGTCTTGAAAAACTGTTTTTT.

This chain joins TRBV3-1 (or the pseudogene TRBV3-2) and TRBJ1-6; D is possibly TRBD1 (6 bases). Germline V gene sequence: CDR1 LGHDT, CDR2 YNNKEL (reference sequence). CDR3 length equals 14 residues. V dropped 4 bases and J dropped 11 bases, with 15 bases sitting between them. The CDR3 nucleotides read TGTGCCAGCAGCCCCGCAGGGGTTCAGGCACCCCTCCACTTT. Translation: CASSPAGVQAPLHF.

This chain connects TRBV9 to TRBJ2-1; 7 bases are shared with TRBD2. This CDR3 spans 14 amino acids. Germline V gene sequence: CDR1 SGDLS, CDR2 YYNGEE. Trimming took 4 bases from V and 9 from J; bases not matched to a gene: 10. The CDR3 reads CASSPKGRDFEQFF. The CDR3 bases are TGTGCCAGCAGCCCAAAAGGGAGGGATTTTGAGCAGTTCTTC.

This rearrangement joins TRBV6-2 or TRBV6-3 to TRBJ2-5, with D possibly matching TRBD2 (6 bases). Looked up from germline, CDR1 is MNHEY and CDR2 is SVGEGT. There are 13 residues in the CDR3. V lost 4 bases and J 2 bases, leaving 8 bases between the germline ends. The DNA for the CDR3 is TGTGCCAGCAGTTCCCGGGAGCAAGAGACCCAGTACTTC. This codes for CASSSREQETQYF.

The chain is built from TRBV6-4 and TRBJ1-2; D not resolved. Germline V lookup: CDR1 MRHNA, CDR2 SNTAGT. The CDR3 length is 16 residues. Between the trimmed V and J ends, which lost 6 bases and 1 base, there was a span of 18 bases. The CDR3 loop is CASSLRSGLFNYGYTF. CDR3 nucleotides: TGTGCCAGCAGCCTGAGGAGTGGACTCTTTAACTATGGCTACACCTTC.

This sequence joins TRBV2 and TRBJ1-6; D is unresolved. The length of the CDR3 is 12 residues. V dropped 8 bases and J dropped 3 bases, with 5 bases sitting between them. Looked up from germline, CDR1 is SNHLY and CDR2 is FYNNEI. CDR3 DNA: TGTGCCAGCGAGGACTATAATTCACCCCTCCACTTT. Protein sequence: CASEDYNSPLHF.

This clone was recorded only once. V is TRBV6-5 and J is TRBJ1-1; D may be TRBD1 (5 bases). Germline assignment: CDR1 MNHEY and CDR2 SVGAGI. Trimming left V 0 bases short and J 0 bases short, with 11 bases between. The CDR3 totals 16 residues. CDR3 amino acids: CASSYSGKGMNTEAFF. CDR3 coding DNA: TGTGCCAGCAGTTACTCGGGGAAGGGGATGAACACTGAAGCTTTCTTT.

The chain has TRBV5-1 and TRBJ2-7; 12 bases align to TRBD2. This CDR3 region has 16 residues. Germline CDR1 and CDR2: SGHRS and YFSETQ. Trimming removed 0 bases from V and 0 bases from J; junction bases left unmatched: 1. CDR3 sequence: CASSLGLAGVSYEQYF. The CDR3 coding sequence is TGCGCCAGCAGCTTGGGACTAGCGGGGGTCTCCTACGAGCAGTACTTC.

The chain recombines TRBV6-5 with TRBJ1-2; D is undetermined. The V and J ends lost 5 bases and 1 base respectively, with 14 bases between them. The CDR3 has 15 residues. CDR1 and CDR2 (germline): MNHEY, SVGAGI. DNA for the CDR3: TGTGCCAGCAGTCGCCCGGGTGGCGGTAACTATGGCTACACCTTC. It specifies CASSRPGGGNYGYTF.